The clone carrying this TCR beta chain was found many times. Antigen specificity is unknown. The data stem from a study of neurological immune-mediated disorders. The CDR3 extends over 12 amino acids. CDR1 SEHNR and CDR2 FQNEAQ come from the germline V gene (reference sequence). Trimming shortened V by 5 bases and J by 5 bases, and 7 bases separated the two germline ends. Findings of the study overall: The greatest TCR clonal expansion occurred in HTLV-1-associated myelopathy and the least in multiple sclerosis, which fell below healthy controls. Among expanded clones, no CDR3 amino acid sequences were shared across subjects, a pattern suggesting private repertoires in all groups.

2 million unsorted PBMCs were stored in RNAlater at -80 °C before RNA extraction. Over 160 million TCR-beta sequences from 15-18 subjects were obtained in each sequencing run. Via MiXCR, TCRdb re-called the 5' RACE reads, giving one row per CDR3 protein. The sample shows about 66,000 distinct CDR3 sequences, almost 3.5% of them seen only once. The source is a middle-aged man with multiple sclerosis. The sample was PBMCs. V gene TRBV7-9 combines with J gene TRBJ1-5; D is unclear. CDR3 in DNA: TGTGCCAGCAGCGCCCTACATCAGCCCCAGCATTTT. Its translation is CASSALHQPQHF. Filled out from reference TRBV7-9 and TRBJ1-5, the complete variable domain reads DTGVSQNPRHKITKRGQNVTFRCDPISEHNRLYWYRQTLGQGPEFLTYFQNEAQLEKSRLLSDRFSAERPKGSFSTLEIQRTEQGDSAMYLCASSALHQPQHFGDGTRLSIL.